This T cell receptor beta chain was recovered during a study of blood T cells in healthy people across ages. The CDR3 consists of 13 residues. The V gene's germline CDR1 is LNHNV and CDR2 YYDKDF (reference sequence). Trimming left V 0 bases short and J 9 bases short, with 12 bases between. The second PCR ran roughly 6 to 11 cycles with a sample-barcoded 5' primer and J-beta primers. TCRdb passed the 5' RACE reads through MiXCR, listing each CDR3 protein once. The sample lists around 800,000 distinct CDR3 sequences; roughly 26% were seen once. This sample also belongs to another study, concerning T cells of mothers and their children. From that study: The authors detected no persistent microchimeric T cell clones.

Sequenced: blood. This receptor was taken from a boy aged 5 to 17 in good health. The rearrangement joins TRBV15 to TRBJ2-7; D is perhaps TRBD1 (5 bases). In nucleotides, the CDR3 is TGTGCCACCAGCAGAGATCCAGGGATCGGGCAGTACTTC. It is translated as CATSRDPGIGQYF.